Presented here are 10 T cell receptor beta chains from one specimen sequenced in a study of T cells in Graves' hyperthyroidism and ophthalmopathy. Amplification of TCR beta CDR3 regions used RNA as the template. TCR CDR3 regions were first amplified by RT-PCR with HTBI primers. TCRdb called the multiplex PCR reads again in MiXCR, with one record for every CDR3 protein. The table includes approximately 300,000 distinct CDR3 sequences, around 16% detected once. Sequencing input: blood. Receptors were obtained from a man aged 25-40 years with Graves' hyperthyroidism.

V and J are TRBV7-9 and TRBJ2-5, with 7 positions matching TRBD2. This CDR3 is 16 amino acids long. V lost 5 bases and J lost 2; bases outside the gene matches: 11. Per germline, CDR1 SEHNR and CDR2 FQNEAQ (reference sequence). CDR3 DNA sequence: TGTGCCAGCAGCCCACCCTACGGGGGAGGGCAAGAGACCCAGTACTTC. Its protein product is CASSPPYGGGQETQYF. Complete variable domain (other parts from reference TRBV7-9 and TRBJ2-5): DTGVSQNPRHKITKRGQNVTFRCDPISEHNRLYWYRQTLGQGPEFLTYFQNEAQLEKSRLLSDRFSAERPKGSFSTLEIQRTEQGDSAMYLCASSPPYGGGQETQYFGPGTRLLVL.

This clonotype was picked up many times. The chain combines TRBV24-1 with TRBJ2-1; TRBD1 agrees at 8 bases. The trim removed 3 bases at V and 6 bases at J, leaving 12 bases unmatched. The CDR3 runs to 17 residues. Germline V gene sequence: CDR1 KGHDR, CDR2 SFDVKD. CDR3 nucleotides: TGTGCCACCAGTGATCACCGAACCGGGACAGGACGCAATGAGCAGTTCTTC. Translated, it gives CATSDHRTGTGRNEQFF.

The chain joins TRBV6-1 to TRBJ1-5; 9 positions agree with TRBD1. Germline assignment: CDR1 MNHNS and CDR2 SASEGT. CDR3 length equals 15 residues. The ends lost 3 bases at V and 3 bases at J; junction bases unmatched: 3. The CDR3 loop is CASSEGQGLNQPQHF. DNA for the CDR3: TGTGCCAGCAGTGAGGGACAGGGCCTCAATCAGCCCCAGCATTTT.

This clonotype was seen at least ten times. This chain's CDR3 is CASSSQGAYEQYF. The CDR3 coding sequence is TGTGCCAGCAGCTCTCAGGGGGCCTACGAGCAGTACTTC. The chain is built from TRBV7-2 and TRBJ2-7, with 7 bases lining up with TRBD1. CDR1 and CDR2 from the germline V gene are SGHTA and FQGNSA. This CDR3 has 13 residues. J gave up 2 bases and V 4 bases, and 2 bases lay outside the gene matches.

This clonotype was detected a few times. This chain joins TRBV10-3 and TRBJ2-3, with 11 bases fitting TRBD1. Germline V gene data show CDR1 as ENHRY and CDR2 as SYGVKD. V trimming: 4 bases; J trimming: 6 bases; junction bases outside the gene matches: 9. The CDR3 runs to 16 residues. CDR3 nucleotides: TGTGCCATCAGTGGGTTGGACAGGGGGCGACCGGATACGCAGTATTTT. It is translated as CAISGLDRGRPDTQYF.

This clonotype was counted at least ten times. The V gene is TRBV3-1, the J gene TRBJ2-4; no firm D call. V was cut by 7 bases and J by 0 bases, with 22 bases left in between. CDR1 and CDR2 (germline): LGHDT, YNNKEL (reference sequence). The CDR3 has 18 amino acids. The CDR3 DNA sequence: TGTGCCAGCACCCCCCAGCCTGACTTCTTACTAGCCAAAAACATTCAGTACTTC. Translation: CASTPQPDFLLAKNIQYF.

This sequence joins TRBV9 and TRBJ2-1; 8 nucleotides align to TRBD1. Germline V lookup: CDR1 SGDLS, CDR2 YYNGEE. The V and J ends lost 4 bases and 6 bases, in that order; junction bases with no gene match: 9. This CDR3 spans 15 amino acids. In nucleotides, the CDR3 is TGTGCCAGCAGCTTCGGACAGGGAGGAGGCAATGAGCAGTTCTTC. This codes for CASSFGQGGGNEQFF.

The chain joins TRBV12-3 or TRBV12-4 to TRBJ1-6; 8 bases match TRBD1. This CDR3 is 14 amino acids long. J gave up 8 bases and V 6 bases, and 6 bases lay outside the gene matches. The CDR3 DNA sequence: TGTGCCAGCAGCCGGGACAGGCGGGATTCACCCCTCCACTTT. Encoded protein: CASSRDRRDSPLHF.

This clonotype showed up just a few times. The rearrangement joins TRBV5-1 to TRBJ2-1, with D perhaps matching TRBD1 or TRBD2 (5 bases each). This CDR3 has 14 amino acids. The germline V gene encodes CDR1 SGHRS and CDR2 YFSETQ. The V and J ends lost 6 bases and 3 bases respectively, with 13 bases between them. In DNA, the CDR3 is TGCGCCAGCACTATAACAGGACTCTACAATGAGCAGTTCTTC. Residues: CASTITGLYNEQFF.

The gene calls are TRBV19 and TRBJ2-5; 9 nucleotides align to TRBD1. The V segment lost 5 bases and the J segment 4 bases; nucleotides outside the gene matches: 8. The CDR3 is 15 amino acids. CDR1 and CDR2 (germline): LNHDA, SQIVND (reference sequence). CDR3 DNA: TGTGCCAGTAGTTCGGACAGGGGTCGGTCAGAGACCCAGTACTTC. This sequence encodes CASSSDRGRSETQYF.